This record looks at one TCR beta chain sequence and its context. Its cognate antigen is unknown. This sample stems from a study of T cell responses to AZD1222 COVID-19 vaccine. Profiling relied on immunoSEQ multiplex PCR, and the TCRdb table lists in-frame clones only, not all of them. The sample records more than 95,000 clones, approximately 90% being singletons. Study results and limitations: Reports indicate that nearly half of spike-specific TCRs are directed at unmutated variant regions.

The germline V and J ends were trimmed by 7 bases and 1 base, with 13 bases remaining between them. Germline CDR1 SGHTA, CDR2 FQGNSA. The CDR3 extends over 15 amino acids. This receptor was obtained from an adult in good health. The chain is built from TRBV7-2 and TRBJ2-2, with D perhaps TRBD1 or TRBD2 (5 bases each). The sequenced sample was peripheral blood, obtained on day 0 of AZD1222 vaccination. CDR3 protein: CASTHRDQNTGELFF. CDR3 in DNA: TGTGCCAGCACCCACCGGGACCAGAACACCGGGGAGCTGTTTTTT.